A selection of T cell receptor beta chains follows, all from one sample in a study of OX40 agonist ivuxolimab in advanced cancers. Produced via immunoSEQ multiplex PCR; TCRdb's table is partial and in-frame only. The data show under 80,000 clones, about 89% seen once. Sequencing was performed on CD4+ or CD8+ T cells sorted from blood, taken in a trial of the OX40 agonist ivuxolimab. The receptors shown here come from an adult with an advanced solid tumor such as melanoma, head and neck, liver or kidney cancer. Both conserved end residues are part of each CDR3. D genes are given only for firm matches. A row's size may be missing; if present it is once, few, many or a size class.

V: TRBV13; size: NA; D: TRBD2; J: TRBJ2-3; CDR3: CASSPRLAGVPAGQYF; DNA: TGTGCCAGCAGCCCCAGGCTAGCGGGGGTCCCAGCGGGGCAGTATTTT
V: TRBV27; size: NA; D: NA; J: TRBJ2-3; CDR3: CASSLGQLSSDTQYF; DNA: TGTGCCAGCAGTTTAGGGCAGCTGAGTTCAGATACGCAGTATTTT
V: TRBV2; size: NA; D: TRBD2; J: TRBJ2-3; CDR3: CASSLGAGGDTQYF; DNA: TGTGCCAGCTCTTTAGGGGCGGGGGGAGATACGCAGTATTTT
V: TRBV11-2; size: NA; D: NA; J: TRBJ2-5; CDR3: CASSYSSRQETQYF; DNA: TGTGCCAGCAGCTACAGCAGCCGCCAAGAGACCCAGTACTTC
V: TRBV13; size: NA; D: NA; J: TRBJ2-2; CDR3: CASSQTPNRRELFF; DNA: TGTGCCAGCAGCCAAACTCCTAACAGGCGGGAGCTGTTTTTT
V: TRBV30; size: NA; D: NA; J: TRBJ1-2; CDR3: CAWSVGRAHGYTF; DNA: TGTGCCTGGAGTGTCGGCAGGGCCCATGGCTACACCTTC
V: TRBV7-9; size: NA; D: TRBD2; J: TRBJ2-7; CDR3: CASRGGTSGLSPYEQYF; DNA: TGTGCCAGCAGGGGGGGGACTAGCGGACTATCCCCCTACGAGCAGTACTTC
V: TRBV28; size: once; D: TRBD1; J: TRBJ2-5; CDR3: CASSPRLGQGQETQYF; DNA: TGTGCCAGCAGTCCCCGATTGGGACAGGGCCAAGAGACCCAGTACTTC
V: TRBV19; size: NA; D: TRBD1; J: TRBJ2-7; CDR3: CASSMLDRDGEQYF; DNA: TGTGCCAGTAGTATGCTGGACAGGGATGGAGAGCAGTACTTC
V: TRBV10-3; size: NA; D: NA; J: TRBJ1-5; CDR3: CAPGRRARNQPQHF; DNA: TGTGCTCCAGGCCGCCGGGCTCGCAATCAGCCCCAGCATTTT
V: TRBV28; size: NA; D: NA; J: TRBJ2-7; CDR3: CASSLGQLMRPFSYEQYF; DNA: TGTGCCAGCAGTTTGGGACAATTGATGCGTCCTTTTTCCTACGAGCAGTACTTC
V: TRBV28; size: NA; D: TRBD1; J: TRBJ1-4; CDR3: CASSSWDRLNEKLFF; DNA: TGTGCCAGCAGTTCCTGGGACAGACTGAATGAAAAACTGTTTTTT
V: TRBV7-3; size: NA; D: TRBD2; J: TRBJ2-7; CDR3: CAGSTSSGSYEQYF; DNA: TGTGCCGGCAGCACATCTAGCGGCTCCTACGAGCAGTACTTC
V: TRBV30; size: NA; D: TRBD2; J: TRBJ2-7; CDR3: CAWSVGGKAYEQYF; DNA: TGTGCCTGGAGTGTGGGAGGGAAAGCCTACGAGCAGTACTTC
V: TRBV7-9; size: NA; D: NA; J: TRBJ1-4; CDR3: CASSLGGGVDEKLFF; DNA: TGTGCCAGCAGCTTAGGTGGAGGGGTTGATGAAAAACTGTTTTTT
V: TRBV6-1; size: NA; D: NA; J: TRBJ2-5; CDR3: CASSGTTGGLETQYF; DNA: TGTGCCAGCAGTGGGACGACAGGCGGTCTGGAGACCCAGTACTTC
V: TRBV11-2; size: NA; D: TRBD2; J: TRBJ2-2; CDR3: CASSFSGGANTGELFF; DNA: TGTGCCAGCAGTTTTAGCGGGGGCGCGAACACCGGGGAGCTGTTTTTT
V: TRBV4-3; size: NA; D: NA; J: TRBJ2-7; CDR3: CASSLGPTTYEQYF; DNA: TGCGCCAGCAGCCTCGGGCCGACTACCTACGAGCAGTACTTC
V: TRBV28; size: NA; D: TRBD2; J: TRBJ2-2; CDR3: CASTRLAGEGTGELFF; DNA: TGTGCCAGCACCCGACTAGCGGGAGAGGGCACCGGGGAGCTGTTTTTT
V: TRBV5-4; size: NA; D: NA; J: TRBJ1-1; CDR3: CASSLEFGRGYTEAFF; DNA: TGTGCCAGCAGCTTGGAGTTTGGCAGGGGTTACACTGAAGCTTTCTTT
V: TRBV7-9; size: NA; D: NA; J: TRBJ2-7; CDR3: CASRLTGTYEQYF; DNA: TGTGCCAGCAGACTGACAGGAACCTACGAGCAGTACTTC
V: TRBV19; size: NA; D: NA; J: TRBJ1-2; CDR3: CASSTPTQGSSGYTF; DNA: TGTGCCAGTAGTACCCCAACACAGGGTTCTAGCGGCTACACCTTC
V: TRBV15; size: NA; D: TRBD1; J: TRBJ1-5; CDR3: CATSRDRDRDQPQHF; DNA: TGTGCCACCAGCAGAGATCGCGACAGGGATCAGCCCCAGCATTTT
V: TRBV19; size: NA; D: TRBD1; J: TRBJ2-7; CDR3: CASSKDNTGAKAYEQYF; DNA: TGTGCCAGTAGTAAAGATAATACAGGGGCAAAGGCCTACGAGCAGTACTTC
V: TRBV2; size: NA; D: TRBD1; J: TRBJ1-1; CDR3: CASSPSGTEGTEAFF; DNA: TGTGCCAGCAGCCCATCCGGGACAGAGGGGACTGAAGCTTTCTTT
V: TRBV4-3; size: NA; D: TRBD2; J: TRBJ2-7; CDR3: CASSQGSGGPSYEQYF; DNA: TGCGCCAGCAGCCAAGGTAGCGGGGGTCCCTCCTACGAGCAGTACTTC
V: TRBV5-1; size: NA; D: NA; J: TRBJ1-3; CDR3: CASSFERGGNTIYF; DNA: TGCGCCAGCAGCTTTGAGAGAGGGGGAAACACCATATATTTT
V: TRBV20-1; size: few; D: NA; J: TRBJ2-1; CDR3: CSARWDEQFF; DNA: TGCAGTGCTAGATGGGATGAGCAGTTCTTC
V: TRBV6-1; size: NA; D: NA; J: TRBJ2-1; CDR3: CASWKADSAREQFF; DNA: TGTGCCAGTTGGAAGGCGGACTCAGCGAGGGAGCAGTTCTTC
V: TRBV21-1; size: NA; D: NA; J: TRBJ2-4; CDR3: CASGPWTRKNIQYF; DNA: TGTGCCAGCGGGCCCTGGACTCGGAAAAACATTCAGTACTTC
V: TRBV7-2; size: NA; D: TRBD2; J: TRBJ2-5; CDR3: CASSLVLRGTQETQYF; DNA: TGTGCCAGCAGCTTAGTTTTGCGGGGGACTCAAGAGACCCAGTACTTC
V: TRBV5-1; size: NA; D: NA; J: TRBJ2-2; CDR3: CASSLDLALSNTGELFF; DNA: TGCGCCAGCAGCTTGGATTTGGCCCTTTCGAACACCGGGGAGCTGTTTTTT
V: TRBV27; size: few; D: NA; J: TRBJ2-3; CDR3: CASSFRDLTFDTQYF; DNA: TGTGCCAGCAGTTTCCGGGACTTAACCTTTGATACGCAGTATTTT
V: TRBV6-1; size: NA; D: TRBD1; J: TRBJ1-1; CDR3: CASSDTPLDRMNTEAFF; DNA: TGTGCCAGCAGTGATACCCCGCTGGACAGGATGAACACTGAAGCTTTCTTT
V: TRBV30; size: NA; D: TRBD1; J: TRBJ1-1; CDR3: CAWTGTGKQYTEAFF; DNA: TGTGCCTGGACCGGGACAGGGAAGCAGTACACTGAAGCTTTCTTT
V: TRBV6-1; size: NA; D: NA; J: TRBJ2-3; CDR3: CASSEVGSWDTQYF; DNA: TGTGCCAGCAGTGAAGTTGGGAGTTGGGATACGCAGTATTTT
V: TRBV7-9; size: NA; D: NA; J: TRBJ1-1; CDR3: CASSLGAGNTEAFF; DNA: TGTGCCAGCAGCTTAGGGGCGGGGAACACTGAAGCTTTCTTT
V: TRBV21-1; size: NA; D: NA; J: TRBJ1-2; CDR3: CASRKKGYGYTF; DNA: TGTGCCAGCAGAAAGAAGGGCTATGGCTACACCTTC
V: TRBV7-2; size: NA; D: TRBD1; J: TRBJ1-2; CDR3: CASSFSTGTAYPFYGYTF; DNA: TGTGCCAGCAGCTTCAGTACCGGGACAGCGTATCCTTTCTATGGCTACACCTTC
V: TRBV9; size: NA; D: NA; J: TRBJ2-6; CDR3: CASSPGYTRSGANVLTF; DNA: TGTGCCAGCAGCCCCGGTTATACCCGCTCTGGGGCCAACGTCCTGACTTTC
V: TRBV30; size: NA; D: TRBD2; J: TRBJ2-7; CDR3: CAWSPVSGRTNEQYF; DNA: TGTGCCTGGAGTCCCGTGAGCGGGAGGACCAACGAGCAGTACTTC
V: TRBV28; size: NA; D: NA; J: TRBJ2-5; CDR3: CASSLIRGRETQYF; DNA: TGTGCCAGCAGTTTAATTCGGGGGCGGGAGACCCAGTACTTC
V: TRBV4-2; size: NA; D: TRBD1; J: TRBJ1-2; CDR3: CASSQEQGAGGFYGYTF; DNA: TGTGCCAGCAGCCAAGAACAGGGGGCGGGGGGCTTTTATGGCTACACCTTC
V: TRBV2; size: NA; D: TRBD1; J: TRBJ2-7; CDR3: CASSPDRVAYEQYF; DNA: TGTGCCAGCAGTCCCGACAGGGTAGCCTACGAGCAGTACTTC
V: TRBV5-4; size: NA; D: TRBD1; J: TRBJ1-4; CDR3: CASSRDRATNEKLFF; DNA: TGTGCCAGCAGTCGGGACAGGGCAACTAATGAAAAACTGTTTTTT
V: TRBV19; size: NA; D: NA; J: TRBJ1-5; CDR3: CASSTGTQPQHF; DNA: TGTGCCAGTAGTACAGGGACCCAGCCCCAGCATTTT
V: TRBV6-5; size: NA; D: NA; J: TRBJ1-5; CDR3: CASRPGTYSNQPQHF; DNA: TGTGCCAGCAGACCCGGGACATACAGCAATCAGCCCCAGCATTTT
V: TRBV18; size: NA; D: NA; J: TRBJ1-1; CDR3: CASSPTRITEAFF; DNA: TGTGCCAGCTCACCAACCCGTATAACTGAAGCTTTCTTT
V: TRBV5-4; size: few; D: NA; J: TRBJ2-2; CDR3: CASSPGAGNTGELFF; DNA: TGTGCCAGCAGCCCCGGGGCAGGGAACACCGGGGAGCTGTTTTTT
V: TRBV18; size: NA; D: NA; J: TRBJ2-2; CDR3: CASSPSQLANTGELFF; DNA: TGTGCCAGCTCACCTTCGCAATTGGCGAACACCGGGGAGCTGTTTTTT
V: TRBV5-4; size: once; D: NA; J: TRBJ2-7; CDR3: CASRDRSSYEQYF; DNA: TGTGCCAGCAGAGACAGGAGCTCCTACGAGCAGTACTTC
V: TRBV19; size: NA; D: TRBD2; J: TRBJ2-1; CDR3: CASSPRSGRGSYNEQFF; DNA: TGTGCCAGTAGTCCCCGGAGCGGGAGGGGCTCCTACAATGAGCAGTTCTTC
V: TRBV2; size: NA; D: TRBD1; J: TRBJ1-5; CDR3: CASSRTGVGNQPQHF; DNA: TGTGCCAGCAGTCGGACAGGGGTCGGGAATCAGCCCCAGCATTTT
V: TRBV5-5; size: NA; D: NA; J: TRBJ2-3; CDR3: CASSLVGGGWDTQYF; DNA: TGTGCCAGCAGCTTGGTCGGAGGGGGCTGGGATACGCAGTATTTT
V: TRBV6-1; size: NA; D: TRBD1; J: TRBJ2-1; CDR3: CASSEVATGLGEQFF; DNA: TGTGCCAGCAGTGAAGTCGCGACAGGGTTAGGTGAGCAGTTCTTC
V: TRBV30; size: NA; D: NA; J: TRBJ2-7; CDR3: CAWSRRGEQYF; DNA: TGTGCCTGGAGTCGGCGGGGCGAGCAGTACTTC
V: TRBV2; size: NA; D: NA; J: TRBJ1-2; CDR3: CASSSNGYTF; DNA: TGTGCCAGCAGTTCCAATGGCTACACCTTC
V: TRBV2; size: few; D: NA; J: TRBJ1-1; CDR3: CASSENPGTEAFF; DNA: TGTGCCAGCAGTGAAAACCCCGGGACTGAAGCTTTCTTT
V: TRBV6-5; size: NA; D: NA; J: TRBJ2-2; CDR3: CASTLTGDTGELFF; DNA: TGTGCCAGCACGCTTACTGGGGACACCGGGGAGCTGTTTTTT